This TCR beta chain is from a study of T cells after yellow fever vaccination. General study results and limits: Reappearance after the booster was observed for most primary-vaccination clones (roughly 97% CD4, about 85% CD8). Sorted repertoires could include abundant contaminating clonotypes from bulk cells.

Looked up from germline, CDR1 is KGHSH and CDR2 is LQKENI. V lost 7 bases, J lost 4 bases, and 7 bases stayed unmatched. The CDR3 is made up of 14 amino acids. This clonotype was found a few times. Its antigen is currently unknown. The authors made TCR cDNA by 5'RACE template switching, adding a universal primer site and UMIs. TCRdb reanalysed the 5' RACE reads using MiXCR and keeps one entry per CDR3 protein. The sample includes approximately 110,000 distinct CDR3 sequences, more than 6% seen only once; the top ten take roughly 2.6%. V gene TRBV18 combines with J gene TRBJ2-5; 9 nucleotides match TRBD2. This clonotype was obtained from a man in his late teens or twenties who received the YFV17D yellow fever vaccine. The specimen was CD4+ T cells sorted from PBMCs, collected 9 to 10 days after the first yellow fever vaccination. CDR3: CASLLGTSPETQYF. The CDR3 nucleotides are TGTGCCAGCTTACTTGGGACTAGCCCAGAGACCCAGTACTTC.